A selection of T cell receptor beta chains follows, all from one sample in a study of blood T cell repertoires in COVID-19. The method was immunoSEQ multiplex PCR; TCRdb's version includes in-frame clones alone and lacks a portion of them. The sample carries 150,000 to 200,000 clones, around 90% recorded once. Sequences were obtained from PBMCs or T cells enriched from blood (not recorded which). The receptors come from a woman in her thirties who had recovered from COVID-19. CDR3s include the opening cysteine and the closing phenylalanine or tryptophan. A D gene is named only where the DNA matches it firmly.

d_call: TRBD1; v_call: TRBV5-1; cdr3_aa: CASSPGTGSFEQFF
d_call: TRBD1; v_call: TRBV5-5; cdr3_aa: CASSFVPTGQGDPGELFF
d_call: NA; v_call: TRBV19; cdr3_aa: CASSAGYTPYNEQFF
d_call: TRBD1; v_call: TRBV5-1; cdr3_aa: CASSGDRANTEAFF
d_call: NA; v_call: TRBV5-5; cdr3_aa: CASSLIQLNTEAFF
d_call: NA; v_call: TRBV27; cdr3_aa: CASSLSGLAKNIQYF
d_call: TRBD1; v_call: TRBV6-2/TRBV6-3; cdr3_aa: CASSYRDRGHNEQFF
d_call: NA; v_call: TRBV6-5; cdr3_aa: CASTSRGPNYGYTF
d_call: NA; v_call: TRBV9; cdr3_aa: CASSVGSGADETQYF
d_call: NA; v_call: TRBV13; cdr3_aa: CASSLGTSSANEQFF
d_call: TRBD1; v_call: TRBV4-2; cdr3_aa: CASSQDRGQGADGYTF
d_call: TRBD2; v_call: TRBV7-9; cdr3_aa: CASSLFRTSGGYNEQFF
d_call: TRBD1; v_call: TRBV4-3; cdr3_aa: CASSQDLGQISTEAFF
d_call: TRBD1; v_call: TRBV5-5; cdr3_aa: CASRTENRGLTEAFF
d_call: NA; v_call: TRBV7-7; cdr3_aa: CASSLRLGAPTTGELFF
d_call: NA; v_call: TRBV19; cdr3_aa: CASSIDRNSNQPQHF
d_call: NA; v_call: TRBV25-1; cdr3_aa: CASSAGEWNNSPLHF
d_call: NA; v_call: TRBV7-2; cdr3_aa: CASSLLLGAAGNTIYF
d_call: NA; v_call: TRBV7-8; cdr3_aa: CASSRQAGNSPLHF
d_call: NA; v_call: TRBV24-1; cdr3_aa: CATSDRSSDTQYF
d_call: NA; v_call: TRBV5-6; cdr3_aa: CASRRGNNEKLFF
d_call: TRBD1; v_call: TRBV24-1; cdr3_aa: CATEQGRGYEQYF
d_call: NA; v_call: TRBV5-6; cdr3_aa: CASRGSGETQYF
d_call: NA; v_call: TRBV3-1/TRBV3-2; cdr3_aa: CASSQGAGPGNEQFF
d_call: NA; v_call: TRBV7-3; cdr3_aa: CASSHHGAGLGYTF
d_call: NA; v_call: TRBV30; cdr3_aa: CAWSGLGHEQYF
d_call: TRBD1; v_call: TRBV4-3; cdr3_aa: CASSQEEGAGDNSPLHF
d_call: TRBD2; v_call: TRBV5-1; cdr3_aa: CASSGTSGATDTQYF
d_call: TRBD2; v_call: TRBV7-9; cdr3_aa: CASSRSLAGGSYNEQFF
d_call: TRBD1; v_call: TRBV18; cdr3_aa: CASSRDRGMDGYTF
d_call: NA; v_call: TRBV11-2; cdr3_aa: CASSPGLNYEQYF
d_call: TRBD2; v_call: TRBV2; cdr3_aa: CASSLQLAGLYNEQFF
d_call: TRBD1; v_call: TRBV19; cdr3_aa: CATAKTPGTGTSYGYTF
d_call: TRBD1; v_call: TRBV2; cdr3_aa: CASTEQGAREPQHF
d_call: TRBD2; v_call: TRBV9; cdr3_aa: CASSVVGAGVYEQYF
d_call: NA; v_call: TRBV5-1; cdr3_aa: CASRAWERTEAFF
d_call: TRBD1; v_call: TRBV4-1; cdr3_aa: CASSQTGGWETQYF
d_call: NA; v_call: TRBV11-2; cdr3_aa: CASSREAGNYGYTF
d_call: TRBD2; v_call: TRBV19; cdr3_aa: CASSIDRLGAGGTEQYF
d_call: NA; v_call: TRBV4-1; cdr3_aa: CASSQGDREGEKLFF
d_call: NA; v_call: TRBV29-1; cdr3_aa: CSVADWNRAYQETQYF
d_call: NA; v_call: TRBV10-3; cdr3_aa: CAISGPLNYGYTF
d_call: TRBD1; v_call: TRBV9; cdr3_aa: CASSVGGTGDFSGANVLTF
d_call: NA; v_call: TRBV9; cdr3_aa: CASRADRSYGYTF
d_call: NA; v_call: TRBV20-1; cdr3_aa: CSARRYGYTF
d_call: NA; v_call: TRBV7-2; cdr3_aa: CASSLDRASTDTQYF
d_call: TRBD1; v_call: TRBV18; cdr3_aa: CASSLSTGENTEAFF
d_call: NA; v_call: TRBV19; cdr3_aa: CASSKGRNSPLHF
d_call: TRBD1; v_call: TRBV28; cdr3_aa: CASIIGGGGYTF
d_call: NA; v_call: TRBV28; cdr3_aa: CASSLSRANTEAFF
d_call: NA; v_call: TRBV5-5; cdr3_aa: CASSLVLNTGELFF
d_call: TRBD1; v_call: TRBV27; cdr3_aa: CASSLRGQNTEAFF
d_call: TRBD2; v_call: TRBV3-1/TRBV3-2; cdr3_aa: CASSQQLAGGADTQYF
d_call: TRBD1; v_call: TRBV5-4; cdr3_aa: CASSLGTGGVDYNSPLHF
d_call: TRBD1; v_call: TRBV3-1/TRBV3-2; cdr3_aa: CASSQRDRAGNQPQHF
d_call: NA; v_call: TRBV9; cdr3_aa: CASSAYGKNSPLHF
d_call: NA; v_call: TRBV4-1; cdr3_aa: CASREGETQYF
d_call: NA; v_call: TRBV7-3; cdr3_aa: CASSGGDTDTQYF
d_call: NA; v_call: TRBV12-3/TRBV12-4; cdr3_aa: CASRIVAGETQYF
d_call: TRBD2; v_call: TRBV4-2; cdr3_aa: CASSPEREARTQYF